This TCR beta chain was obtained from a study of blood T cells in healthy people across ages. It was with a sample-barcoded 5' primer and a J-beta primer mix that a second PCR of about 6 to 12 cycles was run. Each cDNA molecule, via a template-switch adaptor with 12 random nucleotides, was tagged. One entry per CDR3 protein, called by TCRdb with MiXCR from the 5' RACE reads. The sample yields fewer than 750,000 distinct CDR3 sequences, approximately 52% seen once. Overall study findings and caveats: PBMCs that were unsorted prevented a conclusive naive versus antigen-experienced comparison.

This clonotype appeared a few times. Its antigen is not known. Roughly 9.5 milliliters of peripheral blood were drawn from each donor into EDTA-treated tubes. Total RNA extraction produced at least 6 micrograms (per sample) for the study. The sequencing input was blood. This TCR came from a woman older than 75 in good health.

The CDR3 DNA sequence: TGTGCCAGCAGCCCAATAGCGGGGGGCCGGTCCTACACCGGGGAGCTGTTTTTT. This codes for CASSPIAGGRSYTGELFF. The rearrangement uses TRBV4-2 and TRBJ2-2, with 10 bases lining up with TRBD2. Trimming took 4 bases from V and 3 from J; bases not matched to a gene: 11. Germline V gene sequence: CDR1 LGHNA, CDR2 YNFKEQ. This CDR3 has 18 amino acids.